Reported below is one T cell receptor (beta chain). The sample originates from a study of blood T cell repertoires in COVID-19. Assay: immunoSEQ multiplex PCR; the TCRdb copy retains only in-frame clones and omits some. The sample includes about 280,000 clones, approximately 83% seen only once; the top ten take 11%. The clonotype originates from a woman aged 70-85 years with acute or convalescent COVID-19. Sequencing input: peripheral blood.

CDR3 sequence (DNA): TGTGCCAGCAGCTTAGAATGGCCCTCCTCTGGAAACACCATATATTTT. Encoded protein: CASSLEWPSSGNTIYF. The rearrangement uses TRBV13 and TRBJ1-3; D remains unclear. The CDR3 is made up of 16 amino acids. In germline, CDR1 is PRHDT, CDR2 FYEKMQ (reference sequence). The ends were cut back, 1 base at V and 0 bases at J, with 10 bases in the middle. Full variable domain (remainder filled in from reference TRBV13 and TRBJ1-3): AAGVIQSPRHLIKEKRETATLKCYPIPRHDTVYWYQQGPGQDPQFLISFYEKMQSDKGSIPDRFSAQQFSDYHSELNMSSLELGDSALYFCASSLEWPSSGNTIYFGEGSWLTVV.